Below are 25 T cell receptor beta chains sequenced from a single sample in a study of T cells in Graves' hyperthyroidism and ophthalmopathy. It was RNA transcripts that yielded the amplified TCR beta CDR3 regions. When the TCR CDR3 underwent first-round RT-PCR, the HTBI primer set was used. Using its own MiXCR run on the multiplex PCR reads, TCRdb lists one record per CDR3 protein. This table has under 350,000 distinct CDR3 sequences, roughly 20% appearing once. Sequenced: blood. The receptors shown here come from a woman in her fifties or sixties with Graves' hyperthyroidism.

This clonotype was seen repeatedly, ten times or more. CDR3 coding DNA: TGTGCCAGCAGTCATAGCAGGGGCTATAACTATGGCTACACCTTC. It specifies CASSHSRGYNYGYTF. The J gene is TRBJ1-2, the V gene TRBV6-1, with a weak D call TRBD1 (6 bases). The CDR3 consists of 15 residues. The V gene's germline CDR1 is MNHNS and CDR2 SASEGT. V was shortened by 5 bases and J by 1 base, with 14 bases between the two germline ends.

The chain is built from TRBV2 and TRBJ2-7; tentative D call: TRBD1 (6 bases). V gave up 4 bases and J gave up 5 bases, with 9 bases separating them. The CDR3 runs to 12 residues. Germline-derived CDR1 and CDR2 are SNHLY and FYNNEI. CDR3: CASSVRGHEQYV. The CDR3 DNA sequence: TGTGCCAGCAGTGTCAGGGGCCACGAGCAGTACGTC.

This clonotype was seen many times. The gene calls are TRBV20-1 and TRBJ2-5, with a weak D call TRBD2 (6 bases). Trimming took off 3 bases at V and 5 bases at J, with 13 bases between the two ends. Germline lookup yields CDR1 DFQATT and CDR2 SNEGSKA (reference sequence). The CDR3 sequence is 13 residues long. CDR3 residues: CSASSGEWETQYF. CDR3 in DNA: TGCAGTGCTAGTTCGGGGGAGTGGGAGACCCAGTACTTC.

This clonotype was recorded at least ten times. This chain connects TRBV5-1 to TRBJ2-4; weak D call: TRBD2 (5 bases). Germline CDR1 SGHRS, CDR2 YFSETQ. The CDR3 is 14 amino acids. V lost 0 bases and J lost 5, with 9 bases in between. As DNA, the CDR3 is TGCGCCAGCAGCTTGGGAGTTAGCGAAAACATTCAGTACTTC. It codes for CASSLGVSENIQYF. Filled out from reference TRBV5-1 and TRBJ2-4, the complete variable domain reads KAGVTQTPRYLIKTRGQQVTLSCSPISGHRSVSWYQQTPGQGLQFLFEYFSETQRNKGNFPGRFSGRQFSNSRSEMNVSTLELGDSALYLCASSLGVSENIQYFGAGTRLSVL.

The chain has TRBV5-5 and TRBJ2-1; 11 nucleotides match TRBD2. CDR3 length equals 12 residues. The ends lost 3 bases at V and 13 bases at J; junction bases unmatched: 3. Germline CDR1 and CDR2: SGHKS and YYEKEE (reference sequence). The CDR3 sequence is CASSSGLAGQFF. The CDR3 coding sequence is TGTGCCAGCAGCTCCGGACTAGCGGGCCAGTTCTTC.

This clonotype was counted a few times. The chain employs TRBV9 and TRBJ1-2, with a possible D match to TRBD1 (5 bases). From germline, CDR1 is SGDLS and CDR2 YYNGEE. The V end lost 3 bases, the J end lost 3 bases, and 24 bases lay between the germline ends. CDR3 length: 18 residues. DNA for the CDR3: TGTGCCAGCAGCGCCCAGCTAGGAGGGGCCCACGATTACTATGGCTACACCTTC. Encoded protein: CASSAQLGGAHDYYGYTF.

This clonotype was observed many times. The gene calls are TRBV30 and TRBJ1-3, with D maybe TRBD1 (5 bases). V lost 1 base, J lost 0 bases, and 10 bases lay in between. CDR1 and CDR2 (germline): GTSNPN, SVGIG (reference sequence). The CDR3 covers 15 residues. This CDR3 reads CAWSGGSSSGNTIYF. CDR3 nucleotides: TGTGCCTGGAGTGGGGGCAGCAGCTCTGGAAACACCATATATTTT.

The chain has TRBV28 and TRBJ2-3; possibly TRBD2 for D (6 bases). The germline gives CDR1 MDHEN, CDR2 SYDVKM. V lost 3 bases, J lost 6 bases, and 16 bases lay in between. The CDR3 has 15 residues. The CDR3 DNA sequence: TGTGCCAGCAGTTTGGGCGGGAAAAACCGGGATACGCAGTATTTT. This gives the protein CASSLGGKNRDTQYF.

On this clonotype: Just one base apart from a much larger clone, this may be a read error. V and J are TRBV11-2 and TRBJ1-1; a weak D match, TRBD1 (6 bases). Trimming took 4 bases from V and 1 from J, leaving 13 bases between them. This CDR3 has 15 amino acids. CDR1 SGHAT and CDR2 FQNNGV come from the germline V gene. CDR3 DNA sequence: TGTGCCAGCAGCTCGGGACACATAACGAACACTGAAGCTTTCTTT. Amino acids: CASSSGHITNTEAFF.

The sample holds many counts of this clonotype. The J gene is TRBJ2-1, the V gene TRBV28, with D possibly TRBD1 on 6 matching bases. Germline lookup yields CDR1 MDHEN and CDR2 SYDVKM. The CDR3 has 12 amino acids. The V end lost 7 bases, the J end lost 5 bases, and 9 bases lay between the germline ends. CDR3 in DNA: TGTGCCAGCAACCGGGACAACAATGAGCAGTTCTTC. This encodes CASNRDNNEQFF.

The chain couples TRBV2 to TRBJ2-2, with TRBD2 identical over 10 bases. CDR1 and CDR2 from the germline V gene are SNHLY and FYNNEI. Germline trimming cut 8 bases from V and 5 bases from J; bases unmatched to any gene: 2. CDR3 size: 13 residues. As DNA, the CDR3 is TGTGCCAGCCTAGCGGGAGAAACCGGGGAGCTGTTTTTT. It encodes CASLAGETGELFF. Together with reference TRBV2 and TRBJ2-2, the CDR3 gives the full variable domain: EPEVTQTPSHQVTQMGQEVILRCVPISNHLYFYWYRQILGQKVEFLVSFYNNEISEKSEIFDDQFSVERPDGSNFTLKIRSTKLEDSAMYFCASLAGETGELFFGEGSRLTVL.

There are many counts of this clonotype. The chain uses TRBV7-9 and TRBJ2-1; D uncertain. Germline V gene sequence: CDR1 SEHNR, CDR2 FQNEAQ (reference sequence). V was pared by 3 bases and J by 5 bases, with 2 bases between. This CDR3 region has 11 residues. The chain's CDR3 is CASSFNNEQFF. The CDR3 bases are TGTGCCAGCAGCTTCAACAATGAGCAGTTCTTC.

The chain combines TRBV3-1 with TRBJ2-3; 9 positions agree with TRBD2. The CDR3 consists of 15 residues. V was pared by 1 base and J by 5 bases, with 4 bases of the junction left unmatched. CDR1 is LGHDT, CDR2 YNNKEL, per germline (reference sequence). CDR3 in amino acids: CASSQGLAELDTQYF. The CDR3 DNA reads TGTGCCAGCAGCCAAGGACTAGCGGAGCTAGATACGCAGTATTTT.

The chain links TRBV9 to TRBJ2-2; no clear D gene. V was shortened by 0 bases and J by 5 bases, with 11 bases between the two germline ends. The CDR3 length is 15 residues. Looked up from germline, CDR1 is SGDLS and CDR2 is YYNGEE. Here the CDR3 DNA reads TGTGCCAGCAGCGTAGATGGTAGCTTAACCGGGGAGCTGTTTTTT. Its protein product is CASSVDGSLTGELFF.

This chain connects TRBV7-6 to TRBJ2-2; D is undetermined. CDR3 size: 11 residues. The V gene's germline CDR1 is SGHVS and CDR2 FNYEAQ. V shed 8 bases and J shed 5 bases, with 6 bases lying between them. The CDR3 nucleotides read TGTGCCAGCCCCTTGACCGGGGAGCTGTTTTTT. Translating gives CASPLTGELFF.

The table lists this clonotype with a few counts. This rearrangement joins TRBV7-2 to TRBJ1-1; D not certain. The CDR3 is 15 residues long. CDR1 and CDR2 (germline): SGHTA, FQGNSA. The V end lost 3 bases, the J end lost 1 base, and 12 bases lay between the germline ends. The CDR3 nucleotides read TGTGCCAGCAGCTTCGCGGTAGGGCCGAACACTGAAGCTTTCTTT. This gives the protein CASSFAVGPNTEAFF.

CDR3 amino acids: CASSPGQGARSPLHF. The CDR3 DNA reads TGTGCCAGCAGCCCGGGACAGGGGGCGCGGTCACCCCTCCACTTT. The chain combines TRBV7-9 with TRBJ1-6, with 12 bases matching TRBD1. In germline, CDR1 is SEHNR, CDR2 FQNEAQ (reference sequence). With V trimmed by 5 bases and J by 10 bases, 6 bases remained unmatched. The CDR3 loop spans 15 amino acids.

Details on this clonotype: A much larger clone sits a single nucleotide away, making a read error possible. The rearrangement joins TRBV12-3 or TRBV12-4 to TRBJ2-1, with D possibly TRBD1 on 6 matching bases. The J call may be wrong; the DNA end is better matched by TRBJ2-7. CDR3 length equals 14 residues. CDR3 nucleotides: TGTGCCAGCAGCTACAGGGTTTCCTACAATGAGCAGTACTTC. This gives the protein CASSYRVSYNEQYF.

As regards this clonotype: This sequence may be a read error, since a much larger clone differs from it by one base. V usage is TRBV27 and J usage is TRBJ2-7; D is possibly TRBD1 or TRBD2 (5 bases each). Trimming stripped 6 bases from V and 4 bases from J, with 13 bases between. Germline V lookup: CDR1 MNHEY, CDR2 SMNVEV (reference sequence). CDR3 length: 13 amino acids. Written as DNA, the CDR3 is TGTGCCAGCAGGGGGGAGACAGCTTACGAGCAGTACTTC. It codes for CASRGETAYEQYF.

The chain recombines TRBV24-1 with TRBJ2-1; possibly TRBD2 for D (5 bases). The V end lost 4 bases, the J end lost 5 bases, and 5 bases lay between the germline ends. The CDR3 is 12 amino acids. Germline CDR1 KGHDR, CDR2 SFDVKD. The CDR3 DNA reads TGTGCCACCAGTGAGACTAACAATGAGCAGTTCTTC. This gives the protein CATSETNNEQFF.

This chain connects TRBV10-3 to TRBJ1-1, with D uncertain. The CDR3 has 12 residues. The V end was cut by 3 bases, the J end by 3 bases, with 5 bases between. Germline CDR1 reads ENHRY; CDR2 reads SYGVKD. In nucleotides, the CDR3 is TGTGCCATCAGTGAACACTACACTGAAGCTTTCTTT. Amino acids: CAISEHYTEAFF.

CDR3 bases: TGTGCCAGCTCCCTCGGGGAGGGAGTGGCCTACGAGCAGTACTTC. Translation: CASSLGEGVAYEQYF. The rearrangement joins TRBV28 to TRBJ2-7; 7 nucleotides line up with TRBD2. With V trimmed by 8 bases and J by 2 bases, 12 bases remained unmatched. The CDR3 has 15 amino acids. The V gene's germline CDR1 is MDHEN and CDR2 SYDVKM.

This clonotype came up many times. CDR3 nucleotide sequence: TGTGCCAGCAGCCTACCCCGGACTAGCGGGATCGGGGAGCAGTACTTC. It is translated as CASSLPRTSGIGEQYF. This sequence joins TRBV3-1 and TRBJ2-7, with 12 positions matching TRBD2. Germline V gene sequence: CDR1 LGHDT, CDR2 YNNKEL (reference sequence). CDR3 length: 16 amino acids. J gave up 7 bases and V 4 bases, and 11 bases lay outside the gene matches.

The J gene is TRBJ1-3, the V gene TRBV5-1; 7 bases are shared with TRBD1. After removal of 4 bases from V and 8 bases from J, the junction contained 6 bases not matched to a gene. From germline, CDR1 is SGHRS and CDR2 YFSETQ. CDR3 size: 13 residues. The CDR3 region is CASSPQGQDTIYF. The CDR3 coding sequence is TGCGCCAGCAGCCCACAGGGGCAGGACACCATATATTTT. Using reference TRBV5-1 and TRBJ1-3 for the parts outside the CDR3, the full variable domain is KAGVTQTPRYLIKTRGQQVTLSCSPISGHRSVSWYQQTPGQGLQFLFEYFSETQRNKGNFPGRFSGRQFSNSRSEMNVSTLELGDSALYLCASSPQGQDTIYFGEGSWLTVV.

CDR3 amino acids: CASSHPGQGWLETQYF. The CDR3 DNA reads as TGCGCCAGCAGCCATCCGGGACAGGGGTGGTTGGAGACCCAGTACTTC. The genes are TRBV5-1 and TRBJ2-5, with 10 bases fitting TRBD1. This CDR3 comprises 16 residues. CDR1 and CDR2 (germline): SGHRS, YFSETQ. The ends lost 4 bases at V and 5 bases at J; junction bases unmatched: 11. Full variable domain (remainder filled in from reference TRBV5-1 and TRBJ2-5): KAGVTQTPRYLIKTRGQQVTLSCSPISGHRSVSWYQQTPGQGLQFLFEYFSETQRNKGNFPGRFSGRQFSNSRSEMNVSTLELGDSALYLCASSHPGQGWLETQYFGPGTRLLVL.